Listed here are 24 T cell receptor beta chains from one sample, sequenced in a study of CD8 T cells in Susac syndrome. A quantity of about 0.5 to 1 ug RNA underwent reverse transcription using random hexamers. Using its own MiXCR run on the immunoSEQ multiplex PCR reads, TCRdb lists one record per CDR3 protein. Of 150,000 to 200,000 distinct CDR3 sequences detected, around 94% appear once; the ten largest clones hold 0.09% to 0.1%. Sequenced: CD4+ T cells from PBMCs. Receptor source: a human donor with multiple sclerosis.

The V and J genes are TRBV30 and TRBJ2-3; 8 nucleotides match TRBD2. The CDR3 is 16 residues long. Germline V CDR1 and CDR2: GTSNPN, SVGIG (reference sequence). V was clipped by 0 bases and J by 2 bases; unmatched bases: 7. DNA for the CDR3: TGTGCCTGGAGTGTAGGGGTTAGCGGGACCACAGATACGCAGTATTTT. This gives the protein CAWSVGVSGTTDTQYF.

This clonotype was recorded a few times. This chain uses TRBV6-2 or TRBV6-3 with TRBJ2-5, with unresolved D. This CDR3 contains 12 residues. V lost 6 bases, J lost 2 bases, and 7 bases lay in between. Germline V CDR1 and CDR2: MNHEY, SVGEGT. This CDR3 is CASRLDQETQYF. The CDR3 DNA follows: TGTGCCAGCAGACTGGATCAAGAGACCCAGTACTTC.

The chain couples TRBV19 to TRBJ1-1; D gene ambiguous. CDR3 length: 13 residues. CDR1 is LNHDA and CDR2 is SQIVND in the germline V gene (reference sequence). Trimming cost V 0 bases and J 6 bases, with 8 bases left between them. The CDR3 DNA reads TGTGCCAGTAGTATAGATCGTTTCTCTGAAGCTTTCTTT. Its translation: CASSIDRFSEAFF.

The chain carries TRBV25-1 and TRBJ2-7, with D unclear. Per germline, CDR1 MGHDK and CDR2 SYGVNS. This CDR3 is built from 12 residues. V was pared by 6 bases and J by 7 bases, with 13 bases between. DNA of the CDR3: TGTGCCAGCAGCGAAGACACCTCGGAGCAGTACTTC. Translated: CASSEDTSEQYF.

As for this clonotype: One junction end disagrees with the germline gene, perhaps due to a read error. This chain joins TRBV7-2 and TRBJ1-2, with D maybe TRBD1 (5 bases). The CDR3 has 13 residues. Germline V gene data show CDR1 as SGHTA and CDR2 as FQGNSA. The CDR3 sequence: CASSLGEGYGYTF. Written as DNA, the CDR3 is TGTGCCAGCAGTTTAGGGGAGGGCTATGGCTACACCTTC.

The chain recombines TRBV2 with TRBJ2-1; possible D gene TRBD1, 6 bases. The CDR3 spans 15 residues. Trimming stripped 2 bases from V and 7 bases from J, with 15 bases between. The germline V gene encodes CDR1 SNHLY and CDR2 FYNNEI. The CDR3 DNA follows: TGTGCCAGCAGTGAAAGGGGCAGCCAGGGGAATGAGCAGTTCTTC. Residues: CASSERGSQGNEQFF.

This chain links TRBV2 with TRBJ2-7; D is possibly TRBD1 (6 bases). CDR3 length equals 12 residues. Trimming removed 7 bases from V and 12 bases from J, with 19 bases in between. Germline V gives CDR1 SNHLY, CDR2 FYNNEI. In DNA, the CDR3 is TGTGCCAGCACCCGGGACACCTCTATGTTGTACTTC. Translating it yields CASTRDTSMLYF. The full variable domain, completed using reference TRBV2 and TRBJ2-7, is EPEVTQTPSHQVTQMGQEVILRCVPISNHLYFYWYRQILGQKVEFLVSFYNNEISEKSEIFDDQFSVERPDGSNFTLKIRSTKLEDSAMYFCASTRDTSMLYFGPGTRLTVT.

In DNA, the CDR3 is TGCAGTGCTAGGGGGTGGGACTATGGCTACACCTTC. Protein product: CSARGWDYGYTF. V and J are TRBV20-1 and TRBJ1-2; D ambiguous. The CDR3 is 12 residues long. The germline gives CDR1 DFQATT, CDR2 SNEGSKA (reference sequence). Trimming took off 3 bases at V and 3 bases at J, with 8 bases between the two ends.

The V and J genes are TRBV12-3 or TRBV12-4 and TRBJ1-1, with TRBD1 as a possible D gene (5 bases). Trimming pared 4 bases from V and 5 bases from J, leaving 11 bases between. This CDR3 has 13 amino acids. CDR3 protein: CASSWGSVTEAFF. As DNA, the CDR3 is TGTGCCAGCAGTTGGGGCTCAGTGACTGAAGCTTTCTTT.

This chain connects TRBV20-1 to TRBJ2-1; 8 bases map to TRBD2. V shed 3 bases and J 10 bases; nucleotides not matched to a gene: 11. The CDR3 loop spans 14 amino acids. CDR1 DFQATT and CDR2 SNEGSKA come from the germline V gene (reference sequence). The CDR3 DNA reads TGCAGTGCTAGCGGGGGGGGATCGGCTAGAGAGCAGTTCTTC. The encoded protein is CSASGGGSAREQFF.

This sequence joins TRBV5-1 and TRBJ2-5; D unclear. Trimming took off 0 bases at V and 3 bases at J, with 6 bases between the two ends. Germline loops: CDR1 SGHRS, CDR2 YFSETQ. The CDR3 is 13 amino acids. CDR3 region: CASSLEAEETQYF. The CDR3 bases are TGCGCCAGCAGCTTGGAAGCAGAAGAGACCCAGTACTTC.

This chain links TRBV2 with TRBJ1-1; D uncertain. Germline loops: CDR1 SNHLY, CDR2 FYNNEI. The V gene lost 8 bases and the J gene lost 1 base, with 11 bases spanning the gap. The CDR3 loop spans 13 amino acids. This CDR3 reads CASENTKNTEAFF. Here the CDR3 DNA reads TGTGCCAGCGAGAACACAAAGAACACTGAAGCTTTCTTT.

This clonotype appeared once. The chain employs TRBV28 and TRBJ2-7, with TRBD2 identical over 7 bases. Germline V gene sequence: CDR1 MDHEN, CDR2 SYDVKM. This CDR3 comprises 16 residues. The V and J ends lost 10 bases and 0 bases, in that order; junction bases with no gene match: 15. The chain's CDR3 is CAISLDASGISYEQYF. Written as DNA, the CDR3 is TGTGCCATAAGCCTTGACGCTAGCGGCATCTCCTACGAGCAGTACTTC.

The chain combines TRBV3-1 with TRBJ2-7; weak D call: TRBD1 (6 bases). With 6 bases removed from V and 7 bases from J, the gap between germline ends came to 19 bases. The CDR3 has 14 residues. Germline CDR1 and CDR2: LGHDT and YNNKEL (reference sequence). The CDR3 bases are TGTGCCAGCAGGTATGACGGCACGAGGGGGGAGCAGTACTTC. Translated, it gives CASRYDGTRGEQYF.

This sequence joins TRBV7-9 and TRBJ1-4; possibly TRBD1 for D (6 bases). V was shortened by 5 bases and J by 8 bases, with 18 bases between the two germline ends. The CDR3 length is 15 residues. Germline V gene sequence: CDR1 SEHNR, CDR2 FQNEAQ (reference sequence). The CDR3 DNA sequence: TGTGCCAGCAGCCAAAGTGGGTCGGGGGCCGAAAAACTGTTTTTT. Translated: CASSQSGSGAEKLFF.

This chain joins TRBV3-1 and TRBJ2-3; TRBD2 matches at 9 bases. The length of the CDR3 is 16 residues. Trimming cost V 4 bases and J 1 base; bases outside gene matches: 6. The germline V gene has CDR1 LGHDT and CDR2 YNNKEL (reference sequence). CDR3 DNA: TGTGCCAGCAGCCCTTGGACTAGCGCCCGCACAGATACGCAGTATTTT. Protein sequence: CASSPWTSARTDTQYF.

The genes are TRBV19 and TRBJ1-5, with 7 bases identical to TRBD1. The CDR3 has 14 residues. After removal of 3 bases from V and 4 bases from J, the junction contained 3 bases not matched to a gene. Germline V gives CDR1 LNHDA, CDR2 SQIVND (reference sequence). The CDR3 loop reads CASSMVDRNQPQHF. The CDR3, as DNA: TGTGCCAGTAGTATGGTGGACAGGAATCAGCCCCAGCATTTT.

The V gene is TRBV6-2 or TRBV6-3, the J gene TRBJ1-2; 7 nucleotides align to TRBD1. This CDR3 has 13 amino acids. V shed 11 bases and J 7 bases; nucleotides not matched to a gene: 13. Germline CDR1 is MNHEY and CDR2 is SVGEGT. The CDR3 DNA sequence: TGTGCCGGGACCGACAGGGAGGCTCGTGGCTACACCTTC. Translation gives CAGTDREARGYTF.

The V and J genes are TRBV20-1 and TRBJ2-2; 8 positions agree with TRBD1. The CDR3 covers 16 residues. Germline lookup yields CDR1 DFQATT and CDR2 SNEGSKA (reference sequence). V shed 0 bases, J shed 1 base, and the junction held 4 bases outside the gene matches. The CDR3 here is CSARDSGTGNTGELFF. The CDR3 DNA reads as TGCAGTGCTAGAGATTCCGGGACAGGGAACACCGGGGAGCTGTTTTTT.

A few counts support this clonotype. The chain employs TRBV2 and TRBJ2-7; D is uncertain. Trimming stripped 5 bases from V and 6 bases from J, with 11 bases between. The CDR3 runs 12 residues. Looked up from germline, CDR1 is SNHLY and CDR2 is FYNNEI. The CDR3 nucleotides read TGTGCCAGCAGTCCCCGCCCCGGCGAGCAGTACTTC. It yields the protein CASSPRPGEQYF. Complete variable domain (other parts from reference TRBV2 and TRBJ2-7): EPEVTQTPSHQVTQMGQEVILRCVPISNHLYFYWYRQILGQKVEFLVSFYNNEISEKSEIFDDQFSVERPDGSNFTLKIRSTKLEDSAMYFCASSPRPGEQYFGPGTRLTVT.

The rearrangement uses TRBV29-1 and TRBJ1-5; the D gene is possibly TRBD1 (5 bases). Per germline, CDR1 SQVTM and CDR2 ANQGSEA. The CDR3 contains 13 residues. Trimming pared 6 bases from V and 6 bases from J, leaving 15 bases between. CDR3 nucleotide sequence: TGCAGCGTGGCCACAGGTTCGCGTCAGCCCCAGCATTTT. This encodes CSVATGSRQPQHF.

The CDR3 region is CAWSEGTQETQYF. The CDR3 DNA is TGTGCCTGGAGTGAGGGAACACAAGAGACCCAGTACTTC. J is TRBJ2-5 and V is TRBV30; unclear D gene. This CDR3 has 13 residues. The ends were cut back, 1 base at V and 2 bases at J, with 8 bases in the middle. Germline CDR1 reads GTSNPN; CDR2 reads SVGIG (reference sequence).

The gene calls are TRBV24-1 and TRBJ2-2, with D maybe TRBD2 (5 bases). CDR3 length equals 12 residues. Germline CDR1 KGHDR, CDR2 SFDVKD. Trimming cost V 9 bases and J 3 bases, with 7 bases left between them. CDR3 in DNA: TGTGCCACCGGAGCGGACACCGGGGAGCTGTTTTTT. Its translation: CATGADTGELFF.

The DNA of the CDR3 is TGTGCCAGCAGCTACCGGGCCCGTGCCACAGATACGCAGTATTTT. It codes for CASSYRARATDTQYF. V usage is TRBV7-2 and J usage is TRBJ2-3; unclear D gene. The CDR3 loop spans 15 amino acids. Deletions cut 4 bases from V and 2 bases from J, with 13 bases between. Per the germline V gene, CDR1 is SGHTA and CDR2 is FQGNSA.